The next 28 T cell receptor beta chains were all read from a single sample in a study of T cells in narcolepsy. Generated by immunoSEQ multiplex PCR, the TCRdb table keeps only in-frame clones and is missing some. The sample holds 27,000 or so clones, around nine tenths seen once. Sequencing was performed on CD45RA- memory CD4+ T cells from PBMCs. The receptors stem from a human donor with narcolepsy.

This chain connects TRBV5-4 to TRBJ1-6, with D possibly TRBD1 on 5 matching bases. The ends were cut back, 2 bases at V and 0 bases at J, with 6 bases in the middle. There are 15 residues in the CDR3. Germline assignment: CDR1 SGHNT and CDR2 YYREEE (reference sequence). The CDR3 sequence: CASSLGVSYNSPLHF. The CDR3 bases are TGTGCCAGCAGCTTAGGGGTCTCCTATAATTCACCCCTCCACTTT.

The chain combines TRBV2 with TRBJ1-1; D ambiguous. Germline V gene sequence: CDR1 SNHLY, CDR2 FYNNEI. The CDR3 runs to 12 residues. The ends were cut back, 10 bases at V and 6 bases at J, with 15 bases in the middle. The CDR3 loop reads CANLRDNPEAFF. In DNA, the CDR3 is TGTGCCAACCTCAGAGACAATCCTGAAGCTTTCTTT.

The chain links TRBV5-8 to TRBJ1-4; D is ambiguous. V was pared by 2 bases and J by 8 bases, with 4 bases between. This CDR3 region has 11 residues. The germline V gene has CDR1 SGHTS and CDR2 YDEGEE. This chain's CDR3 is CASSFNEKLFF. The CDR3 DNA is TGTGCCAGCAGCTTTAACGAAAAACTGTTTTTT.

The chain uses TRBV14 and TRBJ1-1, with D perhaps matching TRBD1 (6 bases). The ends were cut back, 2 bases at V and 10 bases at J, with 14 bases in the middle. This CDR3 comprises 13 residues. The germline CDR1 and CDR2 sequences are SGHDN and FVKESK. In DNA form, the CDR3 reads TGTGCCAGCAGCCAAACCTTACAGGGTCGAGCTTTCTTT. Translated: CASSQTLQGRAFF.

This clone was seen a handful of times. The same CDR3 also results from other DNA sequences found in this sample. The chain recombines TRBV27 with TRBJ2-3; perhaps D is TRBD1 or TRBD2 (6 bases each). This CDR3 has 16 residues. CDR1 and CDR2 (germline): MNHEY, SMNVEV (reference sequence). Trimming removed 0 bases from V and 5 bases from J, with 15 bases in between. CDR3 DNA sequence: TGTGCCAGCAGTTTATCGCCCGGCGGAGGGGGAGATACGCAGTATTTT. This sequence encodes CASSLSPGGGGDTQYF.

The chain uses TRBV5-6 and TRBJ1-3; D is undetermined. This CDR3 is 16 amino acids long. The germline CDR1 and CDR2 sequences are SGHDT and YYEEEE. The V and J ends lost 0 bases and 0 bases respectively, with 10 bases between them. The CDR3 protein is CASSLGLVVSGNTIYF. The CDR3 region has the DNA TGTGCCAGCAGCTTGGGCCTCGTAGTCTCTGGAAACACCATATATTTT.

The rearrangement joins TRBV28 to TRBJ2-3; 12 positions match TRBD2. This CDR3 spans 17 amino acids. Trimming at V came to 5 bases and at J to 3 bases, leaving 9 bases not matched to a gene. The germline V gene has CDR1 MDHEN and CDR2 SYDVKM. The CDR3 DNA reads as TGTGCCAGCAGTCTTTGGGCTAGCGGGGGGGCAACAGATACGCAGTATTTT. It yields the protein CASSLWASGGATDTQYF.

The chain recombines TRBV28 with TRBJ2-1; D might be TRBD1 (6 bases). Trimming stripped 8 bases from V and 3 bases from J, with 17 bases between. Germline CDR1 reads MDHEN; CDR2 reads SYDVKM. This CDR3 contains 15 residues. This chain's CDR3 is CASRPRGQIYNEQFF. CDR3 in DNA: TGTGCCAGCCGACCCCGGGGACAAATCTACAATGAGCAGTTCTTC.

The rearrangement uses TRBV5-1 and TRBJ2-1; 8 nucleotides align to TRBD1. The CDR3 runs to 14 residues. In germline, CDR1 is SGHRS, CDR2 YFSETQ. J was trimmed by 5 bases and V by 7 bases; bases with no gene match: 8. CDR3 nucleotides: TGCGCCAGCTGGTCAGGGGGCGCAGACAATGAGCAGTTCTTC. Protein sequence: CASWSGGADNEQFF.

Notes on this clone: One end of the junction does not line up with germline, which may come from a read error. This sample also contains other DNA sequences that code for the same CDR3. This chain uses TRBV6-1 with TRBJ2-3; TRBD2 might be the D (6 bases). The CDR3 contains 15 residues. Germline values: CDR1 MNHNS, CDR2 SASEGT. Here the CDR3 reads CASSRSFGGTDTQYF. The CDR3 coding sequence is TGCGCCAGCAGCCGGTCTTTCGGGGGAACAGATACGCAGTATTTT.

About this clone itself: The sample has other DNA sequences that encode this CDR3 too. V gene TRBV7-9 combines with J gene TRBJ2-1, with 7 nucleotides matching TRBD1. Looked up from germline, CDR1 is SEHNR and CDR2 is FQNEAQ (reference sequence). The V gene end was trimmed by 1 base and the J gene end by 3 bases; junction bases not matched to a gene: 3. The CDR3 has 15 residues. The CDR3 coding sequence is TGTGCCAGCAGCTTAGTGTCAGGGGGCTACAATGAGCAGTTCTTC. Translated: CASSLVSGGYNEQFF. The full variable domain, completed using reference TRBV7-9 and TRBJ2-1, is DTGVSQNPRHKITKRGQNVTFRCDPISEHNRLYWYRQTLGQGPEFLTYFQNEAQLEKSRLLSDRFSAERPKGSFSTLEIQRTEQGDSAMYLCASSLVSGGYNEQFFGPGTRLTVL.

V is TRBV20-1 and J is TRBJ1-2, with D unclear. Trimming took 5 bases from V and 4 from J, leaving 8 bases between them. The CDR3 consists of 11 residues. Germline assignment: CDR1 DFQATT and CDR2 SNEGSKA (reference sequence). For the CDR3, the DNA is TGCAGTGCTCCCGCTAGCTATGGCTACACCTTC. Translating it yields CSAPASYGYTF.

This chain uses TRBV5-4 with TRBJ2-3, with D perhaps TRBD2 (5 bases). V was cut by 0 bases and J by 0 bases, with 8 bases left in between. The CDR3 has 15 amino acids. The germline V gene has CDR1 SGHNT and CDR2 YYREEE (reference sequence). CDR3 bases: TGTGCCAGCAGCTTGGATGGAGGTAGCACAGATACGCAGTATTTT. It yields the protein CASSLDGGSTDTQYF.

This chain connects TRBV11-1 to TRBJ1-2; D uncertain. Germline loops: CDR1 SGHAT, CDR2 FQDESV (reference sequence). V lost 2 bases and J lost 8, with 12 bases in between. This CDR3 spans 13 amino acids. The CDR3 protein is CASSLQPLGGYTF. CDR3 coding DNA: TGTGCCAGCAGCTTACAGCCACTGGGAGGCTACACCTTC.

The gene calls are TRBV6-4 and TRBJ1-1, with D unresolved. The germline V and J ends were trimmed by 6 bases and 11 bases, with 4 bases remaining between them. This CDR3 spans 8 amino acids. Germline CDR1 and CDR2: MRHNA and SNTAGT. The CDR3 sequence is CASSEAFF. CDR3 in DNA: TGTGCCAGCAGCGAGGCTTTCTTT.

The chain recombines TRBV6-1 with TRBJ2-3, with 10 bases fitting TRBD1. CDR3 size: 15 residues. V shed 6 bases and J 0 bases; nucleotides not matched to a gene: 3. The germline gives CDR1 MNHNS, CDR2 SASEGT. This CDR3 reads CASSPDRGSTDTQYF. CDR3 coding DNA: TGTGCCAGCAGCCCGGACAGGGGGAGCACAGATACGCAGTATTTT.

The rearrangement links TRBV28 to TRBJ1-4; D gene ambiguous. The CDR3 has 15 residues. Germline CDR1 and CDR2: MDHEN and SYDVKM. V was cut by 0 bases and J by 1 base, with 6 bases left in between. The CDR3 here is CASSLWRVTNEKLFF. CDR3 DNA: TGTGCCAGCAGTTTATGGAGGGTAACTAATGAAAAACTGTTTTTT. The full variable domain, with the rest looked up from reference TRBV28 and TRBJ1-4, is DVKVTQSSRYLVKRTGEKVFLECVQDMDHENMFWYRQDPGLGLRLIYFSYDVKMKEKGDIPEGYSVSREKKERFSLILESASTNQTSMYLCASSLWRVTNEKLFFGSGTQLSVL.

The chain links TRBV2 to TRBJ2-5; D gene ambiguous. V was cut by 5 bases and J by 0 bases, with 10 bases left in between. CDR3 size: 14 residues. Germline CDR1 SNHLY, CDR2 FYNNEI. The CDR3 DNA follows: TGTGCCAGCAGTCGTAGCCAAAACCAAGAGACCCAGTACTTC. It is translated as CASSRSQNQETQYF.

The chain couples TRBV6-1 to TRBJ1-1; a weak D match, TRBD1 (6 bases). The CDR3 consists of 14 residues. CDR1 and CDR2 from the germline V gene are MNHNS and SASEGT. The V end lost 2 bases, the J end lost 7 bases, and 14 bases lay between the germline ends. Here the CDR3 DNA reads TGTGCCAGCAGTGAATTGGGGGCGCGGGGTGAAGCTTTCTTT. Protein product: CASSELGARGEAFF.

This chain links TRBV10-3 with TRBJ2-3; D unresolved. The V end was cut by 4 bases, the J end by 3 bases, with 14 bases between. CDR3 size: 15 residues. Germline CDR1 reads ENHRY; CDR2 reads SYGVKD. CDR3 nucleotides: TGTGCCATCAGTGCCGGTTCGGGTGAGACAGATACGCAGTATTTT. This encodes CAISAGSGETDTQYF.

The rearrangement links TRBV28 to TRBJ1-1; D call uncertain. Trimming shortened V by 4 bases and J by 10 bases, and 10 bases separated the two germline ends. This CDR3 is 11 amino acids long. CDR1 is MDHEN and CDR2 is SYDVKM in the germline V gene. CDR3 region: CASSSGWAAFF. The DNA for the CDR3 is TGTGCCAGCAGTTCGGGGTGGGCAGCTTTCTTT.

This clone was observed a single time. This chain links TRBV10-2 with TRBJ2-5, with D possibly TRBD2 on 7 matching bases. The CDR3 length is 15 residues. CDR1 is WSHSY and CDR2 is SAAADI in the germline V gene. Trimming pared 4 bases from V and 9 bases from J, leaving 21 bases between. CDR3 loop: CASSATGGAGAAQYF. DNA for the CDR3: TGCGCCAGCAGTGCGACGGGGGGCGCAGGAGCGGCCCAGTACTTC.

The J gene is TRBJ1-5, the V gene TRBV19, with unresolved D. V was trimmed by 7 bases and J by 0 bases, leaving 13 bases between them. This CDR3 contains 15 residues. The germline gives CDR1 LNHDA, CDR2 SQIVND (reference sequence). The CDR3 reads CASKVSGNSNQPQHF. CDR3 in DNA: TGTGCCAGTAAGGTATCGGGAAATAGCAATCAGCCCCAGCATTTT. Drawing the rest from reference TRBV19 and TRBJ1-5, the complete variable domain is DGGITQSPKYLFRKEGQNVTLSCEQNLNHDAMYWYRQDPGQGLRLIYYSQIVNDFQKGDIAEGYSVSREKKESFPLTVTSAQKNPTAFYLCASKVSGNSNQPQHFGDGTRLSIL.

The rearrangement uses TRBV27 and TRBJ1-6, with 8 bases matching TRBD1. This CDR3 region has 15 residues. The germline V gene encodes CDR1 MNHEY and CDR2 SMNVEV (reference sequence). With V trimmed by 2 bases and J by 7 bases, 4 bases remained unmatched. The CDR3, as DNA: TGTGCCAGCAGTTTACAGGGGGCGGGCAATTCACCCCTCCACTTT. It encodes CASSLQGAGNSPLHF.

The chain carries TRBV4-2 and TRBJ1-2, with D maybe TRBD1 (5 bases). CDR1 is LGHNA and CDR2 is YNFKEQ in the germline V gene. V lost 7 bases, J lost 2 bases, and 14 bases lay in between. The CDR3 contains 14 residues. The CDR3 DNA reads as TGTGCCAGCATCCTAGAAGGGGCAAACTATGGCTACACCTTC. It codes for CASILEGANYGYTF.

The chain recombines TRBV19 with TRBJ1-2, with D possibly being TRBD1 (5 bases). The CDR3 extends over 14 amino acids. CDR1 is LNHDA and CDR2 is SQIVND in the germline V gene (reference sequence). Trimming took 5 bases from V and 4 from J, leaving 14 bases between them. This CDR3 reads CASSSNGGGYGYTF. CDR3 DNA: TGTGCCAGTAGTTCTAATGGCGGGGGCTATGGCTACACCTTC.

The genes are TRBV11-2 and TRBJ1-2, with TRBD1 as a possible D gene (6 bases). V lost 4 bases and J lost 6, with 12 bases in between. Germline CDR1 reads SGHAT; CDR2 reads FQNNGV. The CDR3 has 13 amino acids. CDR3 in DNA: TGTGCCAGCAGCTCCACAGGGTTGGATGGCTACACCTTC. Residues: CASSSTGLDGYTF.

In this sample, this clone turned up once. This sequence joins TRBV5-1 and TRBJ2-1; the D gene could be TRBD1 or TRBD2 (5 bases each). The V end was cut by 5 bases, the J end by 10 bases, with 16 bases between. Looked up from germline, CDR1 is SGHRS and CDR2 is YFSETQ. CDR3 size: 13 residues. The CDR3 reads CASSKQDSGEQFF. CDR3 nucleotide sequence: TGCGCCAGCAGTAAACAGGACTCCGGGGAGCAGTTCTTC.